This TCR beta chain was identified during a study of T cells after yellow fever vaccination. Study results and limitations: Compared with primary, the secondary response was weaker and peaked at day 5, not 15.

V gave up 4 bases and J gave up 9 bases, with 10 bases separating them. The CDR3 runs 12 residues. Via MiXCR, TCRdb re-called the 5' RACE reads, giving one row per CDR3 protein. Of 350,000 to 550,000 distinct CDR3 sequences in the sample, roughly a sixth were seen once. This clonotype was recorded a few times. Its antigen is unidentified. The chain carries TRBV12-3 or TRBV12-4 and TRBJ2-1; no clear D. The specimen was PBMCs, collected before the yellow fever booster vaccination. The clonotype was recovered from a man aged 18 to 29 who received the YFV17D yellow fever vaccine. CDR3 residues: CASSWRQAEQFF. In nucleotides, the CDR3 is TGTGCCAGCAGTTGGCGACAAGCTGAGCAGTTCTTC.